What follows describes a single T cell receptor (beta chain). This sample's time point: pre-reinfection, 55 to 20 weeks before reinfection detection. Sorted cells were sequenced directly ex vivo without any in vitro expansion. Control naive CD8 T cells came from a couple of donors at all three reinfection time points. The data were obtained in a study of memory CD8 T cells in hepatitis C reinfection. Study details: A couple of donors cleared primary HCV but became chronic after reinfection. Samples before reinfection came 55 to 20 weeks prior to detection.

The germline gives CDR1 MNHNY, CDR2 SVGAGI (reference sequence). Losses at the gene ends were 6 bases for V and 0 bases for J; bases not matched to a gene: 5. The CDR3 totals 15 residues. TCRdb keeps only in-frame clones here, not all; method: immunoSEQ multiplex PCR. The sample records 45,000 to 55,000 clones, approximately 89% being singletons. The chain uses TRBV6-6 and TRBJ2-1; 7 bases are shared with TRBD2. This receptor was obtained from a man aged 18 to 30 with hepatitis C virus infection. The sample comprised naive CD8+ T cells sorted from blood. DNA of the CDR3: TGTGCCAGCAGGCCGGGGGGAAGCTCCTACAATGAGCAGTTCTTC. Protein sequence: CASRPGGSSYNEQFF.